The rows below give T cell receptor beta chains drawn from one sample of a study of T cells in Graves' hyperthyroidism and ophthalmopathy. TCRdb independently ran MiXCR on the multiplex PCR reads; one entry per CDR3 protein. The repertoire holds about 640,000 distinct CDR3 sequences, with about a fifth as singletons. The sequenced material came from blood. All receptors come from a man aged 30 to 39 with Graves' ophthalmopathy. CDR3s include the opening cysteine and the closing phenylalanine or tryptophan. A D gene is named only where the DNA matches it firmly. Not every row has a clone size; where given, it reads once, few, many or a size class.

size | D | J | V | DNA | CDR3
few | - | TRBJ2-1 | TRBV6-5 | TGTGCCAGCAGTTACGTAGGGAGCTCCTACAATGAGCAGTTCTTC | CASSYVGSSYNEQFF
many | - | TRBJ2-3 | TRBV2 | TGTGCCAGCCGAGGGGAGAAACGGGATACGCAGTATTTT | CASRGEKRDTQYF
once | TRBD2 | TRBJ2-7 | TRBV7-2 | TGTGCCAGCGGGACTAGCGGAGCCTACGAGCAGTACTTC | CASGTSGAYEQYF
- | - | TRBJ2-7 | TRBV5-1 | TGCGCCAGCAGCGCCGGGGACGGCTCCTACGAGCAGTACTTC | CASSAGDGSYEQYF
- | TRBD2 | TRBJ2-3 | TRBV7-6 | TGTGCCAGCAGCCCCCGACTAGCGGGATCCCCAGATACGCAGTATTTT | CASSPRLAGSPDTQYF
many | - | TRBJ2-7 | TRBV7-2 | TGTGCCAGCAGCCCGGGAATGGGGGCTGGCGAGCAGTACTTC | CASSPGMGAGEQYF
few | TRBD2 | TRBJ2-2 | TRBV7-3 | TGTGCCAGCAGCCGCGGACTAGCGGGATTGGGATTCCCCGGGGAGCTGTTTTTT | CASSRGLAGLGFPGELFF
many | - | TRBJ1-2 | TRBV5-1 | TGCGCCAGCAGCCCTACGTCGGGAAGGTATGGCTACACCTTC | CASSPTSGRYGYTF
few | - | TRBJ2-6 | TRBV19 | TGTGCCAGTAGTATAGGGACAAACTCTGGGGCCAACGTCCTGACTTTC | CASSIGTNSGANVLTF
- | TRBD1 | TRBJ2-1 | TRBV12-3/TRBV12-4 | TGTGCCAGCAGCCGGATCAGGGACAGGGGATACAATGAGCAGTTCTTC | CASSRIRDRGYNEQFF
- | TRBD2 | TRBJ2-7 | TRBV27 | TGTGCCAGCAGTTTATCGATCGGGAGGCCCTACGAGCAGTACTTC | CASSLSIGRPYEQYF
few | - | TRBJ1-6 | TRBV7-2 | TGTGCCAGCAGCCCCAGCCCTAATTCACCCCTCCACTTT | CASSPSPNSPLHF
few | TRBD1 | TRBJ1-1 | TRBV6-5 | TGTGCCAGCAGTTACACAACCCCGACAGGGGGCGTGCGCAAGTCGACTGAAGCTTTCTTT | CASSYTTPTGGVRKSTEAFF
few | - | TRBJ2-3 | TRBV27 | TGTGCCAGCAGTTTCTACGAGTCTCGATCAGATACGCAGTATTTT | CASSFYESRSDTQYF